The rows below give T cell receptor beta chains drawn from one sample of a study of identical twins. TCRdb itself ran the 5' RACE reads through MiXCR, one entry per CDR3 protein. The sample shows about 250,000 distinct CDR3 sequences, about 14% of them seen only once. The sample taken for sequencing was memory (CD45RO+) T cells sorted from blood. The receptors originated from a woman in her late teens or twenties in good health. Both conserved end residues are part of each CDR3.

TRBV20-1 | CSARPMGGGAKNIQYF
TRBV20-1 | CSASRTLYNEQFF
TRBV25-1 | CASSEPQGQSEFF
TRBV4-3 | CASSLTGAADTQYF
TRBV6-1 | CASSGTVAKNIQYF
TRBV27 | CASSREGLYSGNTIYF
TRBV5-1 | CASGGLAGGLAYNEQFF
TRBV4-1 | CASSQDRGRSTDTQYF
TRBV29-1 | CSIFNQETQYF
TRBV4-3 | CASSQGSWGSYNEQFF
TRBV12-3/TRBV12-4 | CASSPPRVATLAKNIQYF
TRBV7-2 | CASSLVGQGAHEQYF
TRBV7-3 | CASMRKWGSNQPQHF
TRBV7-9 | CASSLMGQGGDEQYF
TRBV6-1 | CASSALQGGQPQHF
TRBV20-1 | CSGSGGRANEQFF
TRBV27 | CASSLSWGRGDEQYF
TRBV5-1 | CASSPGQGTNTIYF
TRBV12-3/TRBV12-4 | CASRPTNSYEQYF
TRBV20-1 | CSASTGMAEKLFF
TRBV20-1 | CSANPQGAVQYF
TRBV6-1 | CASSGITGNQPQHF
TRBV20-1 | CSAPRLNTEAFF
TRBV3-1 | CASSQDQIRGPRSYEQYF
TRBV3-1 | CASSPSKLTQYF
TRBV20-1 | CSASGLHYNEQFF
TRBV5-1 | CASSLGAGMNTEAFF
TRBV7-9 | CASSWGQLHSPLHF
TRBV11-2 | CASSYRGTPSGQYF
TRBV2 | CASSPSQGENIQYF
TRBV20-1 | CSARRFEWEQFF
TRBV7-2 | CASSRRGVTGELFF
TRBV30 | CAWRASGSTEAFF
TRBV20-1 | CSARWTENTEAFF
TRBV10-3 | CAISEAGVGETQYF
TRBV6-1 | CASTSTRGDTQYF
TRBV12-3/TRBV12-4 | CASRFGDSSGNTIYF
TRBV5-1 | CASSLGRSQETQYF
TRBV20-1 | CSARSPGEGYNEQFF
TRBV4-2 | CASSQGTSGGAETQYF
TRBV10-1 | CASSTTSSGEQYF
TRBV5-1 | CASSLEGNGYTF
TRBV7-2 | CASSLNPAGTEAFF
TRBV29-1 | CSVKKGTGINEQYF